Listed below are T cell receptor beta chains from one sample, sequenced in a study of STAT3 mutations in large granular lymphocyte leukemia. Sequencing used immunoSEQ multiplex PCR; TCRdb keeps in-frame clones, though not all of them. The data show 10,000 or so clones, with roughly 87% seen just once and 27% held by the top ten. The sequenced material came from peripheral blood mononuclear cells. These receptor sequences come from a man between 60 and 75 years old with T-cell large granular lymphocyte leukemia. Some clones in this sample may be carry-over from other donors' samples. The CDR3 runs from the conserved cysteine through the conserved F or W. The D gene is left open where the match is weak. Part of the rows lack a size; the others show once, few, many or a class for expanded clones.

v_call	clone_size	cdr3_length	j_call	d_call	cdr3_nt	cdr3_aa
TRBV4-3	.	19	TRBJ1-4	.	TGCGCCAGCAGCCAAGATGGGGCGGAGGGGGGGGCAACTAATGAAAAACTGTTTTTT	CASSQDGAEGGATNEKLFF
TRBV6-5	.	16	TRBJ1-2	.	TGTGCCAGCAGTTACTCGCTTAGGCAGAGGGTACATGGCTACACCTTC	CASSYSLRQRVHGYTF
TRBV2	.	11	TRBJ2-7	.	TGTGCCAGCGGGGCATGGGAGCGGCAGTACTTC	CASGAWERQYF
TRBV9	.	17	TRBJ1-6	.	TGTGCCAGCAGCGTAATAGATTCAGGGTTGAGGAGTTCACCCCTCCACTTT	CASSVIDSGLRSSPLHF
TRBV19	.	18	TRBJ2-2	TRBD1	TGTGCCAGTAGTATAAATGGTGGACAGGGGGCAGGCACCGGGGAGCTGTTTTTT	CASSINGGQGAGTGELFF
TRBV13	.	13	TRBJ2-7	.	TGTGCCAGCAGCTTCGGACCAGGGACCGAGCAGTACTTC	CASSFGPGTEQYF
TRBV9	.	16	TRBJ2-7	.	TGTGCCAGCACCACTACGGGGCACGGGGGAACGGGCGAGCAGTACTTC	CASTTTGHGGTGEQYF
TRBV5-4	.	17	TRBJ1-2	.	TGTGCCAGCAGTCCCTCGGTTGGACCAAAGACTAACTATGGCTACACCTTC	CASSPSVGPKTNYGYTF
TRBV7-9	.	14	TRBJ2-5	TRBD1	TGTGCCAGCAGCCTTAACAGGGGGCAGGAGACCCAGTACTTC	CASSLNRGQETQYF
TRBV5-6	.	14	TRBJ2-7	.	TGTGCCAGCAGCCTGTTCTCGGGTTCAAACGAGCAGTACTTC	CASSLFSGSNEQYF
TRBV28	.	12	TRBJ1-5	.	TGTGCCAGCAGTTTCTCGGGGCAGCCCCAGCATTTT	CASSFSGQPQHF
TRBV7-2	.	15	TRBJ2-7	TRBD2	TGTGCCAGCAGCCTACGACTAGCGGGCTTTATCGAGCAGTACTTC	CASSLRLAGFIEQYF
TRBV2	.	19	TRBJ2-4	TRBD2	TGTGCCAGCAGCGAGCGACTAGCGGGAGGGCCTGGGGGCAAAAACATTCAGTACTTC	CASSERLAGGPGGKNIQYF
TRBV4-3	.	17	TRBJ2-2	TRBD1	TGCGCCAGCAGCCTCAGGGCGGCAGGGGGCGCCACCGGGGAGCTGTTTTTT	CASSLRAAGGATGELFF
TRBV10-3	.	14	TRBJ1-1	.	TGTGCCATCAGGGGGGACATGCGGAACACTGAAGCTTTCTTT	CAIRGDMRNTEAFF
TRBV6-1	.	15	TRBJ1-2	.	TGTGCCAGCAGTCTAGAAAAGGGCCCGGGGTATGGCTACACCTTC	CASSLEKGPGYGYTF
TRBV11-2	once	19	TRBJ2-6	.	TGTGCCAGCAGCTCGGGAAGGGGGACCCGACGCTCTGGGGCCAACGTCCTGACTTTC	CASSSGRGTRRSGANVLTF
TRBV6-6	.	14	TRBJ2-7	TRBD1	TGTGCCGCGGAAAGAGGACAGGGGTCCTACGAGCAGTACTTC	CAAERGQGSYEQYF
TRBV28	.	16	TRBJ2-7	TRBD1	TGTGCCAGCAGCACGGGACAGGGGGCCTTGAGGGACGAGCAGTACTTC	CASSTGQGALRDEQYF
TRBV5-4	once	14	TRBJ2-7	.	TGTGCCAGCAGCTTTGGGCAGGGGTCCTACGAGCAGTACTTC	CASSFGQGSYEQYF
TRBV30	.	11	TRBJ2-1	TRBD2	TGTGCCTTCGGACGGGGGGATGAGCAGTTCTTC	CAFGRGDEQFF
TRBV5-1	.	13	TRBJ2-5	.	TGCGCCAGCAGCTTAAGCCCTCAAGAGACCCAGTACTTC	CASSLSPQETQYF
TRBV7-2	.	16	TRBJ2-7	TRBD1	TGTGCCAGCAGCTTAGCTCCCGGGACAGGGGGCTACGAGCAGTACTTC	CASSLAPGTGGYEQYF
TRBV5-1	.	14	TRBJ1-4	TRBD1	TGCGCCAGCAGGAGGGACAGCGGTAATGAAAAACTGTTTTTT	CASRRDSGNEKLFF
TRBV5-4	.	14	TRBJ1-4	.	TGTGCCAGCAGCTTCGGGGGGGGGCCACAAAAACTGTTTTTT	CASSFGGGPQKLFF
TRBV21-1	.	20	TRBJ1-1	.	TGTGCCAGCAGCCAAGGGGGAGGGACAGGGATTATAACCTTGAACACTGAAGCTTTCTTT	CASSQGGGTGIITLNTEAFF
TRBV28	.	15	TRBJ2-7	TRBD2	TGTGCCAGCAGTCCTCGAGGGAGGGCCTTTTACGAGCAGTACTTC	CASSPRGRAFYEQYF
TRBV7-3	.	10	TRBJ1-1	.	TGTGCCAGCAGCGACAAAGAGTCTTTCTTT	CASSDKESFF
TRBV4-1	.	16	TRBJ2-1	.	TGCGCCAGCAGCCAAGTGTGGACAGCGGTGAACAATGAGCAGTTCTTC	CASSQVWTAVNNEQFF
TRBV9	.	15	TRBJ2-2	.	TGTGCCAGCAGCGCGGACTTCCAGAACACCGGGGAGCTGTTTTTT	CASSADFQNTGELFF
TRBV7-9	once	14	TRBJ2-7	.	TGTGCCAGCAGCAAATTGGGGGGCGACTACGAGCAGTACTTC	CASSKLGGDYEQYF
TRBV29-1	.	13	TRBJ1-5	.	TGCAGCGTCTCGGGGACTGCCAATCAGCCCCAGCATTTT	CSVSGTANQPQHF
TRBV7-2	.	12	TRBJ1-2	.	TGTGCCAGCAGCTTAGGGTACTATGGCTACACCTTC	CASSLGYYGYTF
TRBV19	.	17	TRBJ1-1	.	TGTGCCAGTAGTATAGCCCGAACGTTAGGGAGGAACACTGAAGCTTTCTTT	CASSIARTLGRNTEAFF
TRBV7-8	.	11	TRBJ2-1	.	TGTGCCAGCAGCTTAGGGTGGGGGCAGTTCTTC	CASSLGWGQFF
TRBV30	.	16	TRBJ1-2	.	TGTGCCTGGATGGTGGGGGGACACGCCCGGTACGATGGCTACACCTTC	CAWMVGGHARYDGYTF
TRBV5-8	.	14	TRBJ2-3	TRBD2	TGTGCCAGCAGCCCACTAGCGAGCACAGATACGCAGTATTTT	CASSPLASTDTQYF
TRBV5-1	.	15	TRBJ2-3	.	TGCGCCAGCAGCCCCCAGGGACTGGCTCTAGATACGCAGTATTTT	CASSPQGLALDTQYF
TRBV19	.	15	TRBJ1-4	.	TGTGCCAGTAGTCCCGGGCCTTCAACTAATGAAAAACTGTTTTTT	CASSPGPSTNEKLFF
TRBV11-3	.	19	TRBJ2-1	TRBD2	TGTGCCAGCAGCCCTGGGACTAGCGGGAGGGCCGGGGTATGGAATGAGCAGTTCTTC	CASSPGTSGRAGVWNEQFF
TRBV5-4	.	13	TRBJ1-3	.	TGTGCCAGCAGCTTGGGTGGCAGGGACACCATATATTTT	CASSLGGRDTIYF
TRBV7-8	.	16	TRBJ2-1	.	TGTGCCAGCAGCTTAGAAGTCTTTGCGGCCTACAATGAGCAGTTCTTC	CASSLEVFAAYNEQFF
TRBV4-2	.	16	TRBJ2-7	TRBD2	TGTGCCAGCAGCCAGGCCGGGACTAGCGGCTCCTACGAGCAGTACTTC	CASSQAGTSGSYEQYF
TRBV29-1	.	14	TRBJ1-1	TRBD1	TGCAGCGTCCCGTCCCGACAGGGGGCGGATGAAGCTTTCTTT	CSVPSRQGADEAFF
TRBV9	.	16	TRBJ2-3	TRBD2	TGTGCCAGCAGCGTCGCTAGCGGGGGGATCGCAGATACGCAGTATTTT	CASSVASGGIADTQYF
TRBV27	medium-sized	14	TRBJ2-1	.	TGTGCCAGCAGTTTGGGGGGCAGTCAAACCGAGCAGTTCTTC	CASSLGGSQTEQFF
TRBV5-1	.	14	TRBJ2-5	.	TGCGCCAGCAGCCCAGGAGGGGTCCAAGAGACCCAGTACTTC	CASSPGGVQETQYF
TRBV7-9	once	16	TRBJ2-1	TRBD2	TGTGCCAGCAGCTTAGCCTTAGCGGGCTCCTACAATGAGCAGTTCTTC	CASSLALAGSYNEQFF
TRBV10-1	.	14	TRBJ2-7	.	TGCGCCAGCAGTGGGATGGGGCAGTTTAACGAGCAGTACTTC	CASSGMGQFNEQYF
TRBV27	.	13	TRBJ1-2	.	TGTGCCAGCAGGCGGGACTTGAACTATGGCTACACCTTC	CASRRDLNYGYTF
TRBV4-1	.	15	TRBJ1-2	.	TGCGCCAGCAGCCACAGGCAGGAATCGTGGAACGGCTACACCTTC	CASSHRQESWNGYTF
TRBV5-1	.	20	TRBJ2-3	TRBD2	TGCGCCAGCAGCCGATCTGGGCCGATCCCGGGACTACTTAACACAGATACGCAGTATTTT	CASSRSGPIPGLLNTDTQYF
TRBV9	.	14	TRBJ1-2	TRBD1	TGTGCCAGCAGCAGTACAGGGGGCGGCTATGGCTACACCTTC	CASSSTGGGYGYTF
TRBV7-3	.	15	TRBJ2-1	TRBD2	TGTGCCAGCAGCAGTAGCGGGGAGGGGTCCAATGAGCAGTTCTTC	CASSSSGEGSNEQFF
TRBV28	.	14	TRBJ1-5	.	TGTGCCAGCCTTCGGGCACCTAGCAATCAGCCCCAGCATTTT	CASLRAPSNQPQHF
TRBV19	.	13	TRBJ2-1	.	TGTGCCAGTAGTATGATAGGCAGCGGAGAGCAGTTCTTC	CASSMIGSGEQFF
TRBV5-1	once	14	TRBJ2-7	.	TGCGCCAGCAGCTTGGTAGCGGGACAGAACGAGCAGTACTTC	CASSLVAGQNEQYF